The rows below give T cell receptor beta chains drawn from one sample of a study of T-cell memory formation after mild COVID-19. TCRdb passed the 5' RACE reads through MiXCR, listing each CDR3 protein once. This sample has 550,000 to 600,000 distinct CDR3 sequences; approximately 15% occur once, and the top ten carry about 8.1%. The sample comprised PBMCs or a T cell subset sorted from them (not recorded which). These TCRs come from an adult woman who had mild COVID-19 (a few samples of this study predate the infection). Cell type and time point are not known. Both conserved end residues are part of each CDR3. Fields, in order: D gene, V gene, clone size, J gene, CDR3 DNA, CDR3 protein. The D gene is left open where the match is weak. A clone size is listed for some rows: how often the clone was seen (once, few, many), or a class if it is expanded.

>TRBD1|TRBV7-2|-|TRBJ2-1
TGTGCCAGCAGTTTAGACAGGGGGGAAGCTTACAATGAGCAGTTCTTC
CASSLDRGEAYNEQFF
>TRBD1|TRBV30|-|TRBJ2-3
TGTGCCTGGATACCGGGACAGGCTAGCACAGATACGCAGTATTTT
CAWIPGQASTDTQYF
>TRBD2|TRBV7-9|many|TRBJ2-7
TGTGCCAGCAGCTTAAGAGGACTAGCGGAGAGAGATTACGAGCAGTACTTC
CASSLRGLAERDYEQYF
>-|TRBV14|few|TRBJ2-7
TGTGCCAGCAGCCATAGGGCGTCGAAGCAGTACTTC
CASSHRASKQYF
>-|TRBV12-3/TRBV12-4|many|TRBJ1-1
TGTGCCAGCAGTTTGAGGCAGGGGAACACTGAAGCTTTCTTT
CASSLRQGNTEAFF
>-|TRBV20-1|few|TRBJ1-2
TGCAGTGCCCGGGGGACCGGGAGGACGTTC
CSARGTGRTF
>-|TRBV7-2|many|TRBJ2-1
TGTGCCAGCAGCTTAGCCACGGGTGGCTCCTACAATGAGCAGTTCTTC
CASSLATGGSYNEQFF
>TRBD2|TRBV24-1|few|TRBJ2-2
TGTGCCACCAGTGATGCAACTAGCGGGGGGGCCGGCGGGGAGCTGTTTTTT
CATSDATSGGAGGELFF
>-|TRBV30|few|TRBJ1-3
TGTGCCTGGAGTATTGGCAGGTCTGGAAACACCATATATTTT
CAWSIGRSGNTIYF
>TRBD2|TRBV11-1|few|TRBJ2-7
TGTGCCAGCAGCTTGGACAGCGGGGGGCCTTTCTACGAGCAGTACTTC
CASSLDSGGPFYEQYF
>-|TRBV7-3|few|TRBJ1-4
TGTGCCAGCAGCCCGCAGGCGGCGCCGGGGGAAAAACTGTTTTTT
CASSPQAAPGEKLFF
>-|TRBV7-9|-|TRBJ1-2
TGTGCCAGCAGCGAGCTCATTGTAGTCGGGAGTGGCTACACCTTC
CASSELIVVGSGYTF
>TRBD1|TRBV30|once|TRBJ2-7
TGTGCCTGGGGGACAGGATCCTCCACCGAGCAGTACTTC
CAWGTGSSTEQYF
>-|TRBV2|few|TRBJ2-5
TGTGCCAGCCGATCAGGGTATGGCCAAGAGACCCAGTACTTC
CASRSGYGQETQYF
>-|TRBV7-6|-|TRBJ2-3
TGTGCCAGCAGCTTAGAGGCCGGAACAGATACGCAGTATTTT
CASSLEAGTDTQYF